The clone carrying this T cell receptor beta chain has a count of ten or more. Germline CDR1 and CDR2: LGHDT and YNNKEL (reference sequence). This CDR3 has 12 residues. The ends were cut back, 0 bases at V and 9 bases at J, with 8 bases in the middle. These data come from a study of neurological immune-mediated disorders. One entry per CDR3 protein, called by TCRdb with MiXCR from the 5' RACE reads. Of 66,000 or so distinct CDR3 sequences in the sample, 3% to 4% were seen once. The source of this sequence is a man aged 40-49 years with multiple sclerosis. Sequencing was performed on PBMCs. V is TRBV3-1 and J is TRBJ2-5; either TRBD1 or TRBD2 may fit D (5 bases each). In nucleotides, the CDR3 is TGTGCCAGCAGCCAAGATGGGGGAGCCCAGTACTTC. Protein sequence: CASSQDGGAQYF.